A single sample is the source of the 9 T cell receptor beta chains below, sequenced in a study of T cell responses to AZD1222 COVID-19 vaccine. The protocol was immunoSEQ multiplex PCR, while the TCRdb copy is restricted to in-frame clones and leaves out a portion. The sample has roughly 100,000 clones; 88% are singletons. The sample consisted of peripheral blood, taken on day 0 of AZD1222 vaccination. These receptors were collected from an adult in good health.

V usage is TRBV12-3 or TRBV12-4 and J usage is TRBJ2-1, with a possible D match to TRBD1 (5 bases). The CDR3 spans 12 residues. V lost 1 base and J lost 12, with 10 bases in between. The CDR3 DNA reads as TGTGCCAGCAGTTTAGAGGGGCAGGGGCAGTTCTTC. This encodes CASSLEGQGQFF.

This chain connects TRBV18 to TRBJ1-2, with TRBD1 matching over 10 bases. The CDR3 sequence is 13 residues long. Trimming took 6 bases from V and 6 from J; bases not matched to a gene: 4. CDR1 is KGHSH, CDR2 LQKENI, per germline. CDR3 bases: TGTGCCAGCTCGGGACAGGGGACCCATGGCTACACCTTC. Amino acids: CASSGQGTHGYTF.

Here the CDR3 reads CASRLGVTDEKLFF. The CDR3 DNA reads TGCGCCAGCAGGCTAGGAGTGACGGATGAAAAACTGTTTTTT. The J gene is TRBJ1-4, the V gene TRBV4-1; no clear D. This CDR3 is 14 amino acids long. The V gene lost 6 bases and the J gene lost 6 bases, with 14 bases spanning the gap. Germline loops: CDR1 MGHRA, CDR2 YSYEKL.

A few counts support this clone. The chain joins TRBV5-1 to TRBJ1-6, with D perhaps matching TRBD1 (6 bases). CDR1 and CDR2 (germline): SGHRS, YFSETQ. The V end lost 0 bases, the J end lost 7 bases, and 14 bases lay between the germline ends. The CDR3 runs 16 residues. The CDR3 spells CASSLGSTGYNSPLHF. As DNA, the CDR3 is TGCGCCAGCAGCTTGGGGAGCACAGGGTACAATTCACCCCTCCACTTT.

The rearrangement joins TRBV28 to TRBJ2-3, with TRBD2 as a possible D gene (6 bases). Per the germline V gene, CDR1 is MDHEN and CDR2 is SYDVKM. The CDR3 contains 15 residues. The V and J ends lost 5 bases and 8 bases respectively, with 20 bases between them. CDR3 in amino acids: CASSLRGAGDFTQYF. The CDR3, as DNA: TGTGCCAGCAGTCTCCGAGGAGCGGGTGACTTTACGCAGTATTTT.

The chain joins TRBV21-1 to TRBJ1-6. TRBV21-1 is marked as a pseudogene. CDR3 size: 18 residues. The CDR3 spells CASSKNRLWPTAISPLHF. The CDR3 nucleotides are TGTGCCAGCAGCAAAAACCGTCTTTGGCCTACGGCGATTTCACCCCTCCACTTT.

This chain links TRBV19 with TRBJ2-4, with 13 positions matching TRBD2. In germline, CDR1 is LNHDA, CDR2 SQIVND (reference sequence). This CDR3 has 19 amino acids. Trimming cost V 5 bases and J 0 bases; bases outside gene matches: 10. The CDR3 protein is CASSPRTSGGFSAKNIQYF. The CDR3 DNA reads TGTGCCAGTAGTCCTCGGACTAGCGGGGGATTCTCAGCCAAAAACATTCAGTACTTC.

The CDR3 sequence: CASSPPSARGGNSPLHF. CDR3 bases: TGTGCCAGCTCACCACCATCAGCCAGGGGAGGTAATTCACCCCTCCACTTT. The chain links TRBV18 to TRBJ1-6; tentatively, D is TRBD1 (6 bases). The germline V gene encodes CDR1 KGHSH and CDR2 LQKENI. Trimming removed 0 bases from V and 6 bases from J, with 15 bases in between. The CDR3 sequence is 17 residues long.

This chain links TRBV4-1 with TRBJ2-5; unclear D gene. Germline assignment: CDR1 MGHRA and CDR2 YSYEKL. This CDR3 contains 14 residues. V dropped 0 bases and J dropped 7 bases, with 12 bases sitting between them. The CDR3: CASSQEGRSATQYF. CDR3 coding DNA: TGCGCCAGCAGCCAAGAAGGTCGGTCGGCGACCCAGTACTTC.